These 4 T cell receptor beta chains were sequenced from one sample in a study of neoadjuvant nivolumab and ipilimumab in lung cancer. The assay was immunoSEQ multiplex PCR, and TCRdb's table has in-frame clones only and misses some. The sample has 25,000 to 30,000 clones, about 76% seen once; the top ten hold roughly 18%. The sequenced sample was tumor tissue, obtained after neoadjuvant nivolumab, alone or with ipilimumab, at or shortly before surgery. These receptors all stem from an adult with non-small cell lung cancer.

The gene calls are TRBV11-3 and TRBJ2-1; 7 bases line up with TRBD1. CDR1 SGHNT and CDR2 YENEEA come from the germline V gene. The CDR3 spans 14 residues. Germline trimming cut 1 base from V and 6 bases from J; bases unmatched to any gene: 3. The CDR3 sequence is CASSLGGDSNEQFF. CDR3 bases: TGTGCCAGCAGCTTAGGAGGGGACAGCAATGAGCAGTTCTTC. The whole variable domain, remainder taken from reference TRBV11-3 and TRBJ2-1, is EAGVVQSPRYKIIEKKQPVAFWCNPISGHNTLYWYLQNLGQGPELLIRYENEEAVDDSQLPKDRFSAERLKGVDSTLKIQPAELGDSAVYLCASSLGGDSNEQFFGPGTRLTVL.

The genes are TRBV19 and TRBJ1-1, with 7 bases fitting TRBD1. The CDR3 is made up of 18 amino acids. Trimming at V came to 5 bases and at J to 1 base, leaving 16 bases not matched to a gene. Per germline, CDR1 LNHDA and CDR2 SQIVND (reference sequence). This chain's CDR3 is CASSAQGRGLRGNTEAFF. DNA for the CDR3: TGTGCCAGTAGTGCACAGGGAAGGGGGCTTCGGGGGAACACTGAAGCTTTCTTT.

The V and J genes are TRBV30 and TRBJ2-7; D possibly corresponds to TRBD2 (5 bases). CDR1 GTSNPN and CDR2 SVGIG come from the germline V gene (reference sequence). The CDR3 contains 9 residues. Written as DNA, the CDR3 is TGTTCCAGGTCGACTAAGCAGTACTTC. This sequence encodes CSRSTKQYF.

The chain joins TRBV7-9 to TRBJ2-5, with 11 bases fitting TRBD2. CDR1 SEHNR and CDR2 FQNEAQ come from the germline V gene (reference sequence). The CDR3 spans 16 residues. V trimming: 4 bases; J trimming: 3 bases; junction bases outside the gene matches: 7. CDR3 region: CASSSDPGLAEETQYF. The CDR3, as DNA: TGTGCCAGCAGCTCCGACCCGGGACTAGCGGAAGAGACCCAGTACTTC.